This TCR beta chain was profiled in a study of blood T cell repertoires in COVID-19. Overall study context: PBMCs, B-cell-depleted T cells, or T cells were the source of the cDNA or gDNA that made up the material.

Authors' methods: Estimation of nucleated cell counts relied on the amplification of reference gene primers. Produced via immunoSEQ multiplex PCR; TCRdb's table is partial and in-frame only. V and J calls and clone size are as listed in that table; D and trimming were resolved from the DNA. The sample lists 350,000 or so clones; more than 70% were seen once. The CDR3 spans 15 residues. The junction had 5 bases not matched to a gene; V was cut back by 3 bases and J by 3 bases. Per germline, CDR1 MDHEN and CDR2 SYDVKM. The receptor comes from a woman aged 30 to 39 with COVID-19, enrolled during active disease. Sequenced material: peripheral blood. The V call is TRBV28, the J call TRBJ2-3; 8 bases fit TRBD1. The CDR3: CASSFWQGATDTQYF. The CDR3 nucleotides are TGTGCCAGCAGTTTTTGGCAGGGGGCGACAGATACGCAGTATTTT.